These 16 T cell receptor beta chains originate from one sample sequenced in a study of blood T cell repertoires in COVID-19. Profiling relied on immunoSEQ multiplex PCR, and the TCRdb table lists in-frame clones only, not all of them. The profile covers over 60,000 clones, with over 80% appearing a single time and approximately 14% taken by the ten largest. Specimen: peripheral blood. The receptors come from a woman older than 75 with acute or convalescent COVID-19.

The V and J genes are TRBV11-3 and TRBJ2-1, with 13 bases identical to TRBD2. Germline V gene data show CDR1 as SGHNT and CDR2 as YENEEA. The CDR3 covers 19 residues. Trimming took 2 bases from V and 1 from J; bases not matched to a gene: 8. DNA of the CDR3: TGTGCCAGCAGCTTAAGGGGGACTAGCGGGATGGCGTCCTACAATGAGCAGTTCTTC. It specifies CASSLRGTSGMASYNEQFF.

The rearrangement uses TRBV5-1 and TRBJ2-1; 8 bases agree with TRBD2. This CDR3 spans 15 amino acids. Germline V lookup: CDR1 SGHRS, CDR2 YFSETQ. V lost 4 bases and J lost 4; bases outside the gene matches: 7. CDR3 in amino acids: CASSASGTSYNEQFF. The CDR3 DNA is TGCGCCAGCAGCGCCTCCGGGACTAGTTACAATGAGCAGTTCTTC.

The sample holds a few counts of this clone. The CDR3 sequence: CASSFRDRAGEQYF. The CDR3 DNA reads as TGCGCCAGCAGCTTCCGGGACAGGGCCGGGGAGCAGTACTTC. This sequence joins TRBV5-1 and TRBJ2-7, with TRBD1 identical over 9 bases. CDR3 length: 14 residues. The J segment lost 7 bases and the V segment lost 2 bases, leaving 7 bases of the junction unmatched. The V gene's germline CDR1 is SGHRS and CDR2 YFSETQ.

The J gene is TRBJ2-7, the V gene TRBV7-8, with D perhaps TRBD2 (5 bases). CDR3 length equals 18 residues. Germline V gene lookup returns CDR1 SGHVS and CDR2 FQNEAQ. V was pared by 2 bases and J by 2 bases, with 22 bases between. CDR3 region: CASSLRAGRGDYPYEQYF. The CDR3 DNA is TGTGCCAGCAGCTTACGGGCGGGCCGCGGTGACTACCCCTACGAGCAGTACTTC.

V is TRBV4-1 and J is TRBJ2-7, with 9 bases fitting TRBD1. This CDR3 spans 17 amino acids. The germline V gene encodes CDR1 MGHRA and CDR2 YSYEKL. Unmatched junction bases numbered 10, after V lost 1 base and J lost 3 bases. The DNA of the CDR3 is TGCGCCAGCAGCCAAGTCCTGGGACAGGGATTCTTCTACGAGCAGTACTTC. Translated: CASSQVLGQGFFYEQYF.

The chain couples TRBV14 to TRBJ1-2; D not resolved. Germline V lookup: CDR1 SGHDN, CDR2 FVKESK. Trimming removed 0 bases at V and 1 base at J, with 12 bases between. This CDR3 contains 16 residues. The CDR3 DNA reads TGTGCCAGCAGCCAAGACAGGCCATCGGTTAACTATGGCTACACCTTC. Protein product: CASSQDRPSVNYGYTF.

The chain has TRBV19 and TRBJ1-2, with D unresolved. The CDR3 has 13 residues. CDR1 LNHDA and CDR2 SQIVND come from the germline V gene (reference sequence). The ends were cut back, 5 bases at V and 6 bases at J, with 13 bases in the middle. The CDR3 region has the DNA TGTGCCAGTAGTTACCGGGGTGCAAATGGCTACACCTTC. Its protein product is CASSYRGANGYTF.

The V call is TRBV6-5, the J call TRBJ1-2, with 12 bases aligning to TRBD1. CDR1 MNHEY and CDR2 SVGAGI come from the germline V gene. The CDR3 consists of 15 residues. The V gene end was trimmed by 8 bases and the J gene end by 6 bases; junction bases not matched to a gene: 10. The CDR3 region has the DNA TGTGCCAGCGCCGAGACCGGGACAGGGGGCGATGGCTACACCTTC. It encodes CASAETGTGGDGYTF.

This clone was picked up a small number of times. The chain joins TRBV7-3 to TRBJ2-2; no definite D call. With 0 bases removed from V and 7 bases from J, the gap between germline ends came to 18 bases. This CDR3 contains 17 residues. Germline CDR1 SGHTA, CDR2 FQGTGA. For the CDR3, the DNA is TGTGCCAGCAGCTTAACGTCCCTAGTCGGTGGTGTCGGGGAGCTGTTTTTT. Translation: CASSLTSLVGGVGELFF. Full variable domain (outside the CDR3, taken from reference TRBV7-3 and TRBJ2-2): GAGVSQTPSNKVTEKGKYVELRCDPISGHTALYWYRQSLGQGPEFLIYFQGTGAADDSGLPNDRFFAVRPEGSVSTLKIQRTERGDSAVYLCASSLTSLVGGVGELFFGEGSRLTVL.

This chain uses TRBV7-9 with TRBJ1-4; TRBD1 might be the D (6 bases). The CDR3 is made up of 15 amino acids. The germline V and J ends were trimmed by 5 bases and 0 bases, with 10 bases remaining between them. Germline assignment: CDR1 SEHNR and CDR2 FQNEAQ (reference sequence). The CDR3 DNA follows: TGTGCCAGCAGCCCCCGACAGGCAACTAATGAAAAACTGTTTTTT. Protein sequence: CASSPRQATNEKLFF.

V gene TRBV5-5 combines with J gene TRBJ1-5, with D possibly matching TRBD1 (5 bases). V lost 1 base, J lost 6 bases, and 14 bases lay in between. The CDR3 sequence is 15 residues long. Germline V gives CDR1 SGHKS, CDR2 YYEKEE (reference sequence). This CDR3 is CASSLFLGGIQPQHF. As DNA, the CDR3 is TGTGCCAGCAGCTTGTTTCTTGGGGGGATTCAGCCCCAGCATTTT.

V and J are TRBV24-1 and TRBJ1-1; tentative D call: TRBD1 (6 bases). Trimming stripped 3 bases from V and 2 bases from J, with 15 bases between. Germline CDR1 and CDR2: KGHDR and SFDVKD. The CDR3 is 16 residues long. DNA for the CDR3: TGTGCCACCAGTGATCCGCGGGGGCAGGATAACACTGAAGCTTTCTTT. Translating gives CATSDPRGQDNTEAFF.

The V gene is TRBV12-5, the J gene TRBJ2-3, with 9 nucleotides matching TRBD2. The CDR3 runs 15 residues. After removal of 2 bases from V and 6 bases from J, the junction contained 6 bases not matched to a gene. Germline CDR1 is LGHNT and CDR2 is FRNRAP. The CDR3 coding sequence is TGTGCTAGTGGTTTGTCGACTAGCGGACTGGATACGCAGTATTTT. This codes for CASGLSTSGLDTQYF.

The chain has TRBV19 and TRBJ2-2; 8 positions match TRBD1. Germline CDR1 and CDR2: LNHDA and SQIVND (reference sequence). V was pared by 4 bases and J by 5 bases, with 6 bases of the junction left unmatched. The CDR3 covers 15 residues. CDR3 in amino acids: CASSRTGRGTGELFF. For the CDR3, the DNA is TGTGCCAGTAGTAGGACAGGGCGGGGAACCGGGGAGCTGTTTTTT.

The chain recombines TRBV6-2 or TRBV6-3 with TRBJ1-2; possibly TRBD1 for D (6 bases). Germline V gives CDR1 MNHEY, CDR2 SVGEGT. Trimming shortened V by 0 bases and J by 5 bases, and 10 bases separated the two germline ends. CDR3 size: 14 residues. The CDR3 DNA is TGTGCCAGCAGTTACTCTGGACAGCAATATGGCTACACCTTC. It encodes CASSYSGQQYGYTF.

The chain combines TRBV6-2 or TRBV6-3 with TRBJ2-7, with TRBD1 matching over 12 bases. The CDR3 has 15 residues. CDR1 is MNHEY and CDR2 is SVGEGT in the germline V gene. After removal of 2 bases from V and 6 bases from J, the junction contained 5 bases not matched to a gene. As DNA, the CDR3 is TGTGCCAGCAGTTACCCACGGGACAGGGGGCGCGAGCAGTACTTC. The encoded protein is CASSYPRDRGREQYF.